Listed below are T cell receptor beta chains from one sample, sequenced in a study of cytomegalovirus exposure and HLA in healthy donors. Assay used: immunoSEQ multiplex PCR; TCRdb lists only in-frame clones, some missing. The table has around 180,000 clones, about three quarters seen once. The specimen sequenced was PBMCs. These receptors came from a middle-aged woman in good health and CMV-seronegative. Each CDR3 is given with its conserved first and last residue. The D gene is left open where the match is weak. Expanded clones get a size class; other rows say once, few or many, or leave the size out.

V	D	size	J	DNA	CDR3
TRBV4-3	-	-	TRBJ1-1	TGCGCCAGCAGCCAAGATAAGAGGGCTCACACTGAAGCTTTCTTT	CASSQDKRAHTEAFF
TRBV19	TRBD1	-	TRBJ1-3	TGTGCCAGTAGTATTATGGGACAGGGAAACACCATATATTTT	CASSIMGQGNTIYF
TRBV19	TRBD2	-	TRBJ2-1	TGTGCCAGTAGTATCGGACTAGCCTACAATGAGCAGTTCTTC	CASSIGLAYNEQFF
TRBV7-9	-	-	TRBJ2-1	TGTGCCAGCAGCTTAGGCGGGTCCTCTTTTAGCAATGAGCAGTTCTTC	CASSLGGSSFSNEQFF
TRBV7-2	TRBD2	-	TRBJ2-5	TGTGCCAGCAGCTTAGCCTTCACTAGCGGAGGTGGGCAAGAGACCCAGTACTTC	CASSLAFTSGGGQETQYF
TRBV2	TRBD2	few	TRBJ2-5	TGTGCCAGCAAGGGACTACAAGAGACCCAGTACTTC	CASKGLQETQYF
TRBV7-9	TRBD1	-	TRBJ1-1	TGTGCCAGCAGCTACGCAGGGGGCACTGAAGCTTTCTTT	CASSYAGGTEAFF
TRBV5-8	-	-	TRBJ2-3	TGTGCCAGCACCGATTGGCTAGCAAGCACAGATACGCAGTATTTT	CASTDWLASTDTQYF
TRBV11-3	TRBD2	-	TRBJ2-1	TGTGCCAGCAGCTTAGATTGGCTAGCGGGAGATGAGCAGTTCTTC	CASSLDWLAGDEQFF
TRBV2	TRBD2	once	TRBJ2-4	TGTGCCAGCAGTGAAGTAGCGGGAGGGCGGGCCAAAAACATTCAGTACTTC	CASSEVAGGRAKNIQYF
TRBV5-4	-	few	TRBJ2-3	TGTGCCAGCAGCTTCTCCAGGGGCTTCGCAGATACGCAGTATTTT	CASSFSRGFADTQYF
TRBV10-3	-	-	TRBJ1-2	TGTGCCATCAGTGTAATTACGGGGAACTATGGCTACACCTTC	CAISVITGNYGYTF
TRBV14	TRBD2	-	TRBJ2-1	TGTGCCAGCAGCCCGCGGGAGGTCCATGAGCAGTTCTTC	CASSPREVHEQFF
TRBV2	TRBD1	-	TRBJ2-7	TGTGCCAGCAGTGAGGACAGGGCTATGAACGAGCAGTACTTC	CASSEDRAMNEQYF
TRBV7-3	-	-	TRBJ2-3	TGTGCCAGCAGCTTTCTCCTTCCGACAGATACGCAGTATTTT	CASSFLLPTDTQYF
TRBV21-1	-	-	TRBJ1-1	TGTGCCAGCAGCAAGAAAACAGGGAACACTGAAGCTTTCTTT	CASSKKTGNTEAFF
TRBV12-5	-	-	TRBJ1-5	TGTGCTAGTGGTTTGCGTGGGGATGAGGGTCAGCCCCAGCATTTT	CASGLRGDEGQPQHF
TRBV5-4	TRBD2	once	TRBJ2-1	TGTGCCAGCAGTTATCGGTCTCTAGCGGGAGGTAGGGGCTCCTACAATGAGCAGTTCTTC	CASSYRSLAGGRGSYNEQFF
TRBV19	-	-	TRBJ1-2	TGTGCCAGTAGTATAGGGGGGCAGGATTCTAACTATGGCTACACCTTC	CASSIGGQDSNYGYTF
TRBV7-2	TRBD1	once	TRBJ1-1	TGTGCCAGCAGCACCGGACAGGCTCTAAACACTGAAGCTTTCTTT	CASSTGQALNTEAFF
TRBV5-6	TRBD1	-	TRBJ2-2	TGTGCCAGCAGCTTGGGACAGGGTCTGGCCGGGGAGCTGTTTTTT	CASSLGQGLAGELFF
TRBV29-1	-	-	TRBJ1-1	TGCAGCGGGCGCGCAAGCAGGACTGAAGCTTTCTTT	CSGRASRTEAFF
TRBV2	-	-	TRBJ1-2	TGTGCCAGCAGACGAGACTATGGCTACACCTTC	CASRRDYGYTF
TRBV4-2	TRBD2	-	TRBJ2-5	TGTGCCAGCAGGACCACGTCCGGGAGGGGGGAGACCCAGTACTTC	CASRTTSGRGETQYF
TRBV9	TRBD2	once	TRBJ2-1	TGTGCCAGCAGCCTAAGACTAGCGGTCGACAATGAGCAGTTCTTC	CASSLRLAVDNEQFF
TRBV4-3	-	-	TRBJ2-3	TGCGCCAGCAGCCAAGTCTCCTCTAGCACAGATACGCAGTATTTT	CASSQVSSSTDTQYF
TRBV7-2	TRBD1	-	TRBJ1-1	TGTGCCAGCAGCCCGCGACAGGGGTCCACTGAAGCTTTCTTT	CASSPRQGSTEAFF